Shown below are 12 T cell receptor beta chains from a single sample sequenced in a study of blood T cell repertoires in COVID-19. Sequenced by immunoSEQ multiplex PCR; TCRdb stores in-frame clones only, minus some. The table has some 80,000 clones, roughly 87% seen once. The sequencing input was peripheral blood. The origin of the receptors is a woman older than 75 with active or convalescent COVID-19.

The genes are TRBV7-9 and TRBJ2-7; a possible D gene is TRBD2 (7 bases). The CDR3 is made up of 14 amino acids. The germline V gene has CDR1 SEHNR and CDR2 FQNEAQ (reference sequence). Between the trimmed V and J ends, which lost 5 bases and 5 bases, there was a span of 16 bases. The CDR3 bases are TGTGCCAGCAGCGGAAAGGGGGGGGACAACGAGCAGTACTTC. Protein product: CASSGKGGDNEQYF.

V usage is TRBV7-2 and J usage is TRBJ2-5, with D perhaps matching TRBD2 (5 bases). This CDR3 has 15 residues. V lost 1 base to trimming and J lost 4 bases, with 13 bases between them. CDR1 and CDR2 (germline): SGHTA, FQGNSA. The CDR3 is CASSLGGSGRETQYF. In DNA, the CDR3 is TGTGCCAGCAGCTTAGGTGGGAGCGGAAGAGAGACCCAGTACTTC.

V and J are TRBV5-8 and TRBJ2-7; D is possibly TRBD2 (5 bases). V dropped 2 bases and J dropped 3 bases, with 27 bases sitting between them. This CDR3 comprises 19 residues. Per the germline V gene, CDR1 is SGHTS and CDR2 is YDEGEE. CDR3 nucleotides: TGTGCCAGCAGCTTTAGGAGGAGCGGAACCTTGCAGCGGTACTACGAGCAGTACTTC. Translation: CASSFRRSGTLQRYYEQYF.

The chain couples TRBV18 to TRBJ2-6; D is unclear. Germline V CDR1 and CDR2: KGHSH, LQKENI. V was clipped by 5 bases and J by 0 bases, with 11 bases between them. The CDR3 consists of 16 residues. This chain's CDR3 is CASSNGPASGANVLTF. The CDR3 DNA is TGTGCCAGCTCAAATGGGCCGGCCTCTGGGGCCAACGTCCTGACTTTC.

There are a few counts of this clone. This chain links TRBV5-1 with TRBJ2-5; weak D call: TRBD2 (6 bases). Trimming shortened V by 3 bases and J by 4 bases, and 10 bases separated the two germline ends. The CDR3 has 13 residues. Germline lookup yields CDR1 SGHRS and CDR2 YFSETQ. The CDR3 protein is CASSSGLRETQYF. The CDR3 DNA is TGCGCCAGCAGCTCGGGACTTAGAGAGACCCAGTACTTC.

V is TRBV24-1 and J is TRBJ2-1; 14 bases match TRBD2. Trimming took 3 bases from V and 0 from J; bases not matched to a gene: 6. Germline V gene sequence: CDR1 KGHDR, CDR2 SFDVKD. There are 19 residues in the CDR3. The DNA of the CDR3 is TGTGCCACCAGTGATCCCGGGACTAGCGGGGGTAGCTCCTACAATGAGCAGTTCTTC. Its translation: CATSDPGTSGGSSYNEQFF.

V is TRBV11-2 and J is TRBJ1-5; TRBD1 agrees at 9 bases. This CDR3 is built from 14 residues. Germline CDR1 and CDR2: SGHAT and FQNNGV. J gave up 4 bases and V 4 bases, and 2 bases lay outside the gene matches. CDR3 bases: TGTGCCAGCAGCTCCGGGACAGGGAATCAGCCCCAGCATTTT. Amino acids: CASSSGTGNQPQHF.

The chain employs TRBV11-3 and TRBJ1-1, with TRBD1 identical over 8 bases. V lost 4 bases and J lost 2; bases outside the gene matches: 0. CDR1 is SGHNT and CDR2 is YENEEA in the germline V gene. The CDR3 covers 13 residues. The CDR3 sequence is CASSSGGNTEAFF. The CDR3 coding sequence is TGTGCCAGCAGCTCAGGGGGCAACACTGAAGCTTTCTTT. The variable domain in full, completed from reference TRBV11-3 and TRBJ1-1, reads EAGVVQSPRYKIIEKKQPVAFWCNPISGHNTLYWYLQNLGQGPELLIRYENEEAVDDSQLPKDRFSAERLKGVDSTLKIQPAELGDSAVYLCASSSGGNTEAFFGQGTRLTVV.

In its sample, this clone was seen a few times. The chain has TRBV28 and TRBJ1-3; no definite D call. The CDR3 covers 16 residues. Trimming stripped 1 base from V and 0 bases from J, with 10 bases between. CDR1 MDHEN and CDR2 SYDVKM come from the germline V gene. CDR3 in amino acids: CASSLSGRISGNTIYF. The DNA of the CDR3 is TGTGCCAGCAGTTTATCTGGCAGAATCTCTGGAAACACCATATATTTT.

The CDR3 DNA reads as TGTGCCAGCAGCTTTCAGAAGAACACTGAAGCTTTCTTT. This codes for CASSFQKNTEAFF. The chain recombines TRBV7-9 with TRBJ1-1, with D hard to call. V dropped 3 bases and J dropped 1 base, with 6 bases sitting between them. The germline CDR1 and CDR2 sequences are SEHNR and FQNEAQ (reference sequence). This CDR3 has 13 amino acids.

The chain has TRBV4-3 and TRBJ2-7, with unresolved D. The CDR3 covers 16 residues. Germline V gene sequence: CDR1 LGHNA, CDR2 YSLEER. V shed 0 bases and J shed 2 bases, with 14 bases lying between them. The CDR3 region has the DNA TGCGCCAGCAGCCAAGATTGGGCAGGCTTCCCCTACGAGCAGTACTTC. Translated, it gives CASSQDWAGFPYEQYF.

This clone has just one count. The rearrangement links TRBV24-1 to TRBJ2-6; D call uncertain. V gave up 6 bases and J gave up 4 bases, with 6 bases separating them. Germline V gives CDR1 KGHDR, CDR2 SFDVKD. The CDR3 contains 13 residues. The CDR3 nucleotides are TGTGCCACCAGTCTACCAGGGGCCAACGTCCTGACTTTC. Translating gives CATSLPGANVLTF.